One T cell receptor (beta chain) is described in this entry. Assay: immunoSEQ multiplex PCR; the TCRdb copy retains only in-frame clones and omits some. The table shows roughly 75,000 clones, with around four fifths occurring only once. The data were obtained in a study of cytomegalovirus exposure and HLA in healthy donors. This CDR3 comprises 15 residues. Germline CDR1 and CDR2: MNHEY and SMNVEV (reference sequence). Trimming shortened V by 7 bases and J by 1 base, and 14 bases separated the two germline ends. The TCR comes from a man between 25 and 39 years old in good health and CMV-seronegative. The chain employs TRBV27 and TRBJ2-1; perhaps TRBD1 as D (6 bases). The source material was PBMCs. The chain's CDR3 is CASTRRQGSYNEQFF. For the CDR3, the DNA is TGTGCCAGCACCCGGCGCCAGGGGTCCTACAATGAGCAGTTCTTC.